Below, 7 T cell receptor beta chains from the same sample are listed, as sequenced in a study of OX40 agonist ivuxolimab in advanced cancers. Libraries were prepared by immunoSEQ multiplex PCR; TCRdb keeps only in-frame clonotypes and omits some of them. The table shows about 70,000 clones, with around 88% occurring only once. This sample comprised CD4+ or CD8+ T cells sorted from blood, obtained in a trial of the OX40 agonist ivuxolimab. The receptors were gathered from an adult with an advanced solid tumor such as melanoma, head and neck, liver or kidney cancer.

The rearrangement links TRBV27 to TRBJ2-5; 9 bases are shared with TRBD1. CDR1 and CDR2 (germline): MNHEY, SMNVEV (reference sequence). The junction had 17 bases not matched to a gene; V was cut back by 2 bases and J by 4 bases. The CDR3 covers 19 residues. Here the CDR3 reads CASSLDSWGDRVLGETQYF. The CDR3 nucleotides are TGTGCCAGCAGTTTAGATAGCTGGGGGGACAGGGTCCTCGGAGAGACCCAGTACTTC.

There are a few counts of this clone. V and J are TRBV4-1 and TRBJ2-7; D is possibly TRBD2 (7 bases). The CDR3 has 16 residues. Trimming removed 5 bases at V and 7 bases at J, with 24 bases between. CDR1 is MGHRA, CDR2 YSYEKL, per germline. Here the CDR3 DNA reads TGCGCCAGCAGCGCCCGATGGGAGGGACAAAATAGGGAGCAGTACTTC. It yields the protein CASSARWEGQNREQYF.

The chain employs TRBV6-5 and TRBJ2-7; tentatively, D is TRBD1 (6 bases). Germline V lookup: CDR1 MNHEY, CDR2 SVGAGI. The CDR3 runs to 15 residues. Trimming took off 5 bases at V and 3 bases at J, with 17 bases between the two ends. The CDR3 region has the DNA TGTGCCAGCAGTGCAACAGGGTCCCCGCACTACGAGCAGTACTTC. Protein sequence: CASSATGSPHYEQYF.

The chain is built from TRBV19 and TRBJ2-2; possibly TRBD2 for D (5 bases). The germline CDR1 and CDR2 sequences are LNHDA and SQIVND (reference sequence). Trimming removed 7 bases from V and 5 bases from J, with 14 bases in between. The CDR3 has 14 amino acids. CDR3 loop: CASIPGRGTGELFF. The CDR3 DNA reads TGTGCCAGTATCCCTGGCAGAGGGACCGGGGAGCTGTTTTTT.

This clone was observed once. The chain carries TRBV21-1 and TRBJ2-7; the DNA was not used to check the table's D call, TRBD2. TRBV21-1 is listed as a pseudogene. This CDR3 comprises 18 residues. The CDR3 sequence is CASSKKGLAGDLSYEQYF. DNA of the CDR3: TGTGCCAGCAGCAAAAAAGGGTTAGCGGGGGACCTCTCCTACGAGCAGTACTTC.

The V and J genes are TRBV19 and TRBJ2-3; TRBD2 agrees at 10 bases. There are 17 residues in the CDR3. Germline V gene sequence: CDR1 LNHDA, CDR2 SQIVND (reference sequence). The V segment lost 1 base and the J segment 5 bases; nucleotides outside the gene matches: 9. CDR3 sequence (DNA): TGTGCCAGTAGTATAGGGGGTAGCGGGGGGCCGGGAGATACGCAGTATTTT. Translated, it gives CASSIGGSGGPGDTQYF.

This chain connects TRBV7-3 to TRBJ2-1, with 11 bases identical to TRBD2. Trimming took 4 bases from V and 9 from J; bases not matched to a gene: 5. The CDR3 length is 14 residues. The germline CDR1 and CDR2 sequences are SGHTA and FQGTGA. CDR3 sequence (DNA): TGTGCCAGCAGCTACCAGACTAGCGGGACTGAGCAGTTCTTC. It specifies CASSYQTSGTEQFF. The whole variable domain, remainder taken from reference TRBV7-3 and TRBJ2-1, is GAGVSQTPSNKVTEKGKYVELRCDPISGHTALYWYRQSLGQGPEFLIYFQGTGAADDSGLPNDRFFAVRPEGSVSTLKIQRTERGDSAVYLCASSYQTSGTEQFFGPGTRLTVL.